A selection of T cell receptor beta chains follows, all from one sample in a study of T cell repertoires in cytomegalovirus infection. The antigens for these receptors are not known. Each CDR3 protein is one row after TCRdb ran MiXCR on the reads. The sample shows some 700,000 distinct CDR3 sequences, roughly 33% of them seen only once. The sequenced sample was cultured PBMCs, obtained from culture after CMV antigen stimulation. These receptors were collected from a human donor in good health (CMV status not recorded). Some clones in this sample may be carry-over from other donors' samples. Each CDR3 is given with its conserved first and last residue. A D gene is named only where the DNA matches it firmly. Not all rows give a size; the values are once, few, many and, for expanded clones, a class.

>TRBJ2-7|TRBV28|-|few
TGTGCCAGCAGTTTATCCTATCCGGGTGGGTACGTGCGGCAGTACTTC
CASSLSYPGGYVRQYF
>TRBJ2-5|TRBV20-1|-|-
TGCAGTGCTCTTCCCCGTTTGGAGGGAGGGACCCAGTACTTC
CSALPRLEGGTQYF
>TRBJ1-2|TRBV5-4|-|-
TGTGCCAGTCACGGGGCCAGGGATAACTATGGCTACACCTTC
CASHGARDNYGYTF
>TRBJ2-1|TRBV7-2|TRBD1|-
TGTGCCAGCAGCCAGACAGGGACCAATGAGCAGTTCTTC
CASSQTGTNEQFF
>TRBJ2-3|TRBV19|TRBD2|-
TGTGCCAGTAGTATAGTCTTTCGGGGAGGGGATACGCAGTATTTT
CASSIVFRGGDTQYF
>TRBJ1-1|TRBV7-2|-|many
TGTGCCAGCAGCTTAGAGACGCGGAAAGCTTTCTTT
CASSLETRKAFF
>TRBJ2-7|TRBV7-2|TRBD1|many
TGTGCCAGCCGACAGGGATACGAGCAGTACTTC
CASRQGYEQYF
>TRBJ2-3|TRBV18|-|-
TGTGCCAGCTCACCACAACTTAGCGCTACAGGGACAGATACGCAGTATTTT
CASSPQLSATGTDTQYF
>TRBJ2-1|TRBV7-2|-|many
TGTGCCAGCAGCTTAGAGCGACTCAATGAGCAGTTCTTC
CASSLERLNEQFF
>TRBJ1-6|TRBV7-2|-|many
TGTGCCAGCAGCACCTCCGTCACAAGGGCGAGGAATTCACCCCTCCACTTT
CASSTSVTRARNSPLHF
>TRBJ2-5|TRBV7-2|-|-
TGTGCCAGCAGCTCATGGATGGGAGAGACCCAGTACTTC
CASSSWMGETQYF
>TRBJ1-2|TRBV7-9|-|-
TGTGCCAGCAGCTCCGCCGAGGACCTCACCTTC
CASSSAEDLTF
>TRBJ1-3|TRBV7-9|-|few
TGTGCCAGCAGTTCCCAGGGAGTTTCAGGAAACACCATATATTTT
CASSSQGVSGNTIYF
>TRBJ1-4|TRBV6-4|-|-
TGTGCCAGCAGTACAACGGGACATCCTAATGAAAAACTGTTTTTT
CASSTTGHPNEKLFF
>TRBJ1-5|TRBV3-1|-|few
TGTGCCAGCAGCCAAGTTCGCGATAATCAGCCCCAGCATTTT
CASSQVRDNQPQHF
>TRBJ2-5|TRBV7-9|TRBD1|-
TGTGCCAGCAGCCAGACAGGGGGTGAGGAGACCCAGTACTTC
CASSQTGGEETQYF
>TRBJ1-5|TRBV6-6|-|-
TGTGCCAGCAGTTACCAGACCGGGACCAGCAATCAGCCCCAGCATTTT
CASSYQTGTSNQPQHF
>TRBJ1-5|TRBV28|-|-
TGTGCCAGCAGTCGAAATACTGGGGTTCAGCCCCAGCATTTT
CASSRNTGVQPQHF
>TRBJ2-3|TRBV7-9|-|few
TGTGCCAGCAGCCCCATAGAGGGCACAGATACGCAGTATTTT
CASSPIEGTDTQYF
>TRBJ2-5|TRBV28|-|-
TGTGCCAGCAGTTCCGCCACAGGGATTCAAGAGACCCAGTACTTC
CASSSATGIQETQYF
>TRBJ2-3|TRBV7-2|-|many
TGTGCCAGCAGCTTTGCCGCGCCAGATACGCAGTATTTT
CASSFAAPDTQYF
>TRBJ2-7|TRBV6-1|TRBD1|few
TGTGCCAGCAGTTACCTGACAGGGGGTAGCTACGAGCAGTACTTC
CASSYLTGGSYEQYF
>TRBJ2-7|TRBV6-5|TRBD1|-
TGTGCCAGCAGTTACGGGACAGGCCACTACGAGCAGTACTTC
CASSYGTGHYEQYF
>TRBJ2-1|TRBV15|TRBD2|-
TGTGCCACCAGCAGAGATCCCCTAGCGGGAGAGATTAATGAGCAGTTCTTC
CATSRDPLAGEINEQFF
>TRBJ1-6|TRBV20-1|-|-
TGCAGTGCTGAATGTTACAGGGTGGCGGGCTTTAATTCACCCCTCCACTTT
CSAECYRVAGFNSPLHF
>TRBJ1-1|TRBV14|-|-
TGTGCCAGCAGCTCCTTCAGGGTTACCGCTGAAGCTTTCTTT
CASSSFRVTAEAFF
>TRBJ2-1|TRBV5-4|-|-
TGTGCCAGCAGCTTGGCGGCCTCAGATGAGCAGTTCTTC
CASSLAASDEQFF
>TRBJ2-7|TRBV6-5|TRBD2|-
TGTGCCAGCAGTTTAACCCCAGCGGGAGGCTCCTACGAGCAGTACTTC
CASSLTPAGGSYEQYF
>TRBJ1-1|TRBV19|TRBD1|few
TGTGCCAGCAGCCGGACAGGGGTCGACACTGAAGCTTTCTTT
CASSRTGVDTEAFF
>TRBJ2-3|TRBV14|TRBD2|-
TGTGCCAGCAGCCAATATCCTAGCGGGAGCTCAGATACGCAGTATTTT
CASSQYPSGSSDTQYF
>TRBJ1-2|TRBV6-2/TRBV6-3|TRBD1|-
TGTGCCAGCAACCACAGGGGGAACTATGGCTACACCTTC
CASNHRGNYGYTF
>TRBJ2-3|TRBV28|-|-
TGTGCCAGCAGTTTTAGGGGCCACCCCACAGATACGCAGTATTTT
CASSFRGHPTDTQYF
>TRBJ1-5|TRBV7-8|-|many
TGTGCCAGCAGCTTATCCAGGGATATAGGTCAGCCCCAGCATTTT
CASSLSRDIGQPQHF
>TRBJ2-5|TRBV4-1|TRBD2|-
TGCGCCAGCAGCGAGGAACTAGCGGCACAAGAGACCCAGTACTTC
CASSEELAAQETQYF
>TRBJ1-1|TRBV28|TRBD1|few
TGTGCCAGCAGTCCATCAACAGGGGCAGGGGACACTGAAGCTTTCTTT
CASSPSTGAGDTEAFF
>TRBJ2-2|TRBV12-3/TRBV12-4|-|-
TGTGCCAGCAGACGGACTACCACCGGGGAGCTGTTTTTT
CASRRTTTGELFF
>TRBJ2-7|TRBV7-2|-|few
TGTGCCAGCAGCTCTAGCCCCTCTTGGTACGAGCAGTACTTC
CASSSSPSWYEQYF
>TRBJ2-1|TRBV4-2|-|-
TGTGCCAGCAGCCAAGGTACTCTTAGCGCCGCGCAGTTCTTC
CASSQGTLSAAQFF
>TRBJ1-2|TRBV4-1|TRBD1|-
TGCGCCAGCAGCCCGAGGGGACAGGGGCCTTATGAGGGCTACACCTTC
CASSPRGQGPYEGYTF
>TRBJ1-4|TRBV6-1|-|-
TGTGCCAGCAGTGAAGGACCCGGGGCGGGTGAAAAACTGTTTTTT
CASSEGPGAGEKLFF
>TRBJ1-6|TRBV19|-|few
TGTGCCAGCGGGGGGCCCTATAATTCACCCCTCCACTTT
CASGGPYNSPLHF
>TRBJ2-3|TRBV4-1|-|-
TGCGCCAGCAGCCATGAGGTGTCGGGGGAAACAGATACGCAGTATTTT
CASSHEVSGETDTQYF
>TRBJ1-5|TRBV7-2|-|few
TGTGCCAGCAGCCTCCTGCCACAGGGTAGCAATCAGCCCCAGCATTTT
CASSLLPQGSNQPQHF
>TRBJ1-1|TRBV6-2/TRBV6-3|-|many
TGTGCCAGCAGTTACACAACTTTGGGAAAGGGACAATTTGTACCGAACACTGAAGCTTTCTTT
CASSYTTLGKGQFVPNTEAFF
>TRBJ2-5|TRBV20-1|TRBD2|-
TGCAGTGCTAGAGGGGCTCGCGGGGGGTACCAAGAGACCCAGTACTTC
CSARGARGGYQETQYF
>TRBJ2-3|TRBV20-1|-|few
TGCAGTGCCACGGGGGGCCAGAACACAGATACGCAGTATTTT
CSATGGQNTDTQYF
>TRBJ2-7|TRBV6-6|TRBD2|-
TGTGCCAGCAGTTACTCCTTTCTTAGCGGGGGGGCCTACGAGCAGTACTTC
CASSYSFLSGGAYEQYF
>TRBJ1-5|TRBV7-2|-|many
TGTGCCAGCAGTTCCCACTCGACGGACAATCAGCCCCAGCATTTT
CASSSHSTDNQPQHF
>TRBJ2-7|TRBV11-2|-|-
TGTGCCAGCAGCTCTTGGACAGCCAGCGGGATGCAGTACTTC
CASSSWTASGMQYF
>TRBJ1-2|TRBV28|TRBD1|few
TGTGCCAGCAGTCCCTCGACAGGGTATGCCTATGGCTACACCTTC
CASSPSTGYAYGYTF
>TRBJ1-2|TRBV6-5|-|-
TGTGCCAGCAGTGAAAGGGTCAGTTATAACTATGGCTACACCTTC
CASSERVSYNYGYTF
>TRBJ2-7|TRBV14|TRBD1|-
TGTGCCAGCAGCCGACCCGGGACAGGGTCCTACGAGCAGTACTTC
CASSRPGTGSYEQYF
>TRBJ2-7|TRBV6-6|TRBD2|-
TGTGCCAGCAGGTCACTAGCGGGAGGTCCCTACGAGCAGTACTTC
CASRSLAGGPYEQYF
>TRBJ2-4|TRBV20-1|-|-
TGCAGTGCCCTTGGGGGCCGGAATGCGGAGAACATTCAGTACTTC
CSALGGRNAENIQYF
>TRBJ1-4|TRBV2|-|once
TGTGCCAGCAGTGATGGCCGGAAAAATGAAAAACTGTTTTTT
CASSDGRKNEKLFF
>TRBJ2-3|TRBV11-2|TRBD2|many
TGTGCCAGCAGCTTCGTTTGGGGAGGGTTAACAGATACGCAGTATTTT
CASSFVWGGLTDTQYF
>TRBJ2-7|TRBV5-1|TRBD1|once
TGCGCCACCCCAGGACAGGGCTACGAGCAGTACTTC
CATPGQGYEQYF
>TRBJ2-1|TRBV12-3/TRBV12-4|-|-
TGTGCCAGCAGTTTGGGGGGATTGAGGGGTAATGAGCAGTTCTTC
CASSLGGLRGNEQFF
>TRBJ1-6|TRBV19|-|-
TGTGCCAGTAGCCCCCCGCAGGGCGGTTCACCCCTCCACTTT
CASSPPQGGSPLHF